One sample yielded the 20 T cell receptor beta chains listed below, sequenced in a study of blood T cell repertoires in COVID-19. Here immunoSEQ multiplex PCR was the method, and the copy in TCRdb shows in-frame clones only, minus some. The table lists 190,000 or so clones, roughly four fifths of them singletons. Sequenced: PBMCs or T cells enriched from blood (not recorded which). The receptors come from a man aged 40-49 years who had recovered from COVID-19.

This clone was observed a single time. The genes are TRBV7-2 and TRBJ1-1; D unresolved. V was clipped by 7 bases and J by 3 bases, with 15 bases between them. The CDR3 is 14 residues long. CDR1 is SGHTA, CDR2 FQGNSA, per germline. The CDR3 sequence: CASTPPGGYTEAFF. CDR3 in DNA: TGTGCCAGCACCCCCCCAGGAGGGTACACTGAAGCTTTCTTT.

The chain joins TRBV4-1 to TRBJ1-4, with TRBD1 identical over 7 bases. J gave up 11 bases and V 2 bases, and 8 bases lay outside the gene matches. Germline-derived CDR1 and CDR2 are MGHRA and YSYEKL. The CDR3 extends over 14 amino acids. The CDR3 nucleotides read TGCGCCAGCAGCCAATTGACAGGGATCGGGAAACTGTTTTTT. Translating it yields CASSQLTGIGKLFF.

The chain joins TRBV29-1 to TRBJ1-4; D remains ambiguous. The CDR3 covers 14 residues. V was clipped by 7 bases and J by 8 bases, with 20 bases between them. Germline V gene sequence: CDR1 SQVTM, CDR2 ANQGSEA. The CDR3 coding sequence is TGCAGCGCCCGAAGACCCAACCAGAGGGAAAAACTGTTTTTT. This translates into CSARRPNQREKLFF.

The rearrangement uses TRBV28 and TRBJ1-3, with no clear D. Per germline, CDR1 MDHEN and CDR2 SYDVKM. The V end was cut by 8 bases, the J end by 4 bases, with 12 bases between. CDR3 length: 13 amino acids. The CDR3 spells CASRRGGGNTIYF. CDR3 sequence (DNA): TGTGCCAGCCGGCGGGGTGGCGGAAACACCATATATTTT.

V is TRBV5-1 and J is TRBJ2-1, with 7 nucleotides matching TRBD1. V was pared by 0 bases and J by 9 bases, with 3 bases of the junction left unmatched. This CDR3 has 13 amino acids. Germline V CDR1 and CDR2: SGHRS, YFSETQ. CDR3 nucleotides: TGCGCCAGCAGCTTGGAAGGGGGCAGTGAGCAGTTCTTC. It translates to CASSLEGGSEQFF.

The J gene is TRBJ2-6, the V gene TRBV4-2; D is undetermined. V lost 0 bases and J 1 base, leaving 7 bases between the germline ends. The CDR3 is 16 residues long. Germline CDR1 and CDR2: LGHNA and YNFKEQ. In nucleotides, the CDR3 is TGTGCCAGCAGCCAAGATTTCAGGTCTGGGGCCAACGTCCTGACTTTC. Translating gives CASSQDFRSGANVLTF.

The chain combines TRBV28 with TRBJ1-1; 8 nucleotides align to TRBD1. J lost 1 base, V lost 7 bases, and 8 bases had no gene match. The CDR3 has 15 amino acids. The V gene's germline CDR1 is MDHEN and CDR2 SYDVKM. CDR3 nucleotides: TGTGCCAGCATAGACCGGACAGGGCGGAACACTGAAGCTTTCTTT. This sequence encodes CASIDRTGRNTEAFF.

This clone has more than one count but fewer than ten. The chain combines TRBV24-1 with TRBJ2-3, with 10 nucleotides matching TRBD1. The CDR3 totals 16 residues. V lost 6 bases to trimming and J lost 4 bases; unmatched junction nucleotides: 9. Per germline, CDR1 KGHDR and CDR2 SFDVKD. The CDR3 DNA reads as TGTGCCACCAGTTGGGCGGGACAGGGGTTGGCAGATACGCAGTATTTT. This sequence encodes CATSWAGQGLADTQYF.

The chain couples TRBV29-1 to TRBJ1-4; possible D gene TRBD1, 5 bases. CDR1 is SQVTM and CDR2 is ANQGSEA in the germline V gene. CDR3 size: 14 residues. Trimming took 1 base from V and 3 from J, leaving 9 bases between them. CDR3 coding DNA: TGCAGCGTTGAAGTTGGGGGGGCTAATGAAAAACTGTTTTTT. Its translation: CSVEVGGANEKLFF.

V gene TRBV7-8 combines with J gene TRBJ1-5; a possible D gene is TRBD1 (5 bases). V was shortened by 1 base and J by 3 bases, with 13 bases between the two germline ends. The CDR3 contains 16 residues. CDR1 SGHVS and CDR2 FQNEAQ come from the germline V gene. CDR3 amino acids: CASSLVEWGDNQPQHF. The CDR3 DNA reads as TGTGCCAGCAGCTTAGTTGAATGGGGGGACAATCAGCCCCAGCATTTT.

For this clone: Germline and junction disagree at one end, which may indicate a read error. The chain combines TRBV7-7 with TRBJ1-1, with 9 positions matching TRBD1. The CDR3 runs 15 residues. Germline-derived CDR1 and CDR2 are SSHAT and FNYEAQ (reference sequence). The CDR3 here is CASSPHGTGPTEAFF. In DNA form, the CDR3 reads TGTGCTAGCAGCCCACACGGGACAGGGCCCACTGAAGCTTTCTTT. Combining the CDR3 with reference TRBV7-7 and TRBJ1-1 gives the whole variable domain GAGVSQSPRYKVTKRGQDVTLRCDPISSHATLYWYQQALGQGPEFLTYFNYEAQPDKSGLPSDRFSAERPEGSISTLTIQRTEQRDSAMYRCASSPHGTGPTEAFFGQGTRLTVV.

The chain joins TRBV4-1 to TRBJ2-1; D perhaps matches TRBD2 (5 bases). CDR3 length: 15 residues. The germline V gene has CDR1 MGHRA and CDR2 YSYEKL. V lost 0 bases and J lost 5, with 11 bases in between. CDR3 residues: CASSQDPGKNNEQFF. CDR3 sequence (DNA): TGCGCCAGCAGCCAAGATCCGGGGAAGAACAATGAGCAGTTCTTC.

CDR3 sequence (DNA): TGTGCCACCAGCAGAGATCGGTGGGACAGTGGCTACACCTTC. This sequence encodes CATSRDRWDSGYTF. The chain has TRBV15 and TRBJ1-2, with 7 positions matching TRBD1. V was clipped by 0 bases and J by 7 bases; unmatched bases: 5. Germline-derived CDR1 and CDR2 are LNHNV and YYDKDF (reference sequence). There are 14 residues in the CDR3.

This clone was observed at least ten times. The chain employs TRBV7-9 and TRBJ1-3; D remains ambiguous. The germline V and J ends were trimmed by 4 bases and 1 base, with 11 bases remaining between them. The CDR3 has 15 residues. Per germline, CDR1 SEHNR and CDR2 FQNEAQ (reference sequence). CDR3 residues: CASSSGLASGNTIYF. The CDR3 region has the DNA TGTGCCAGCAGCTCCGGACTGGCTTCTGGAAACACCATATATTTT. Together with reference TRBV7-9 and TRBJ1-3, the CDR3 gives the full variable domain: DTGVSQNPRHKITKRGQNVTFRCDPISEHNRLYWYRQTLGQGPEFLTYFQNEAQLEKSRLLSDRFSAERPKGSFSTLEIQRTEQGDSAMYLCASSSGLASGNTIYFGEGSWLTVV.

The chain recombines TRBV24-1 with TRBJ2-3, with 10 bases matching TRBD2. Germline loops: CDR1 KGHDR, CDR2 SFDVKD. Germline trimming cut 5 bases from V and 2 bases from J; bases unmatched to any gene: 6. The CDR3 consists of 16 residues. CDR3 loop: CATSGLAGPHTDTQYF. In DNA, the CDR3 is TGTGCCACCAGTGGACTAGCGGGTCCCCACACAGATACGCAGTATTTT.

This clone was counted only a few times. This chain joins TRBV28 and TRBJ1-1, with 10 positions matching TRBD1. Trimming took 3 bases from V and 11 from J; bases not matched to a gene: 0. CDR3 length: 11 amino acids. The germline CDR1 and CDR2 sequences are MDHEN and SYDVKM. The CDR3 spells CASSLGQGAFF. The CDR3 DNA reads as TGTGCCAGCAGTTTGGGACAGGGGGCTTTCTTT.

This rearrangement joins TRBV20-1 to TRBJ2-7; the D gene is possibly TRBD2 (5 bases). Germline CDR1 is DFQATT and CDR2 is SNEGSKA (reference sequence). The CDR3 spans 13 residues. The V end lost 3 bases, the J end lost 10 bases, and 19 bases lay between the germline ends. The CDR3 DNA reads TGCAGTGCTAGTTCGAGGGCAGCGGTCTCTCAGTACTTC. This sequence encodes CSASSRAAVSQYF.

The CDR3 DNA sequence: TGTGCCACCAGTGGCATTATGGTCCGGGGGGGCCAGGATGAGCAGTTCTTC. Amino acids: CATSGIMVRGGQDEQFF. This chain uses TRBV24-1 with TRBJ2-1; 8 bases match TRBD2. The germline V gene has CDR1 KGHDR and CDR2 SFDVKD. The CDR3 is 17 amino acids. The J segment lost 8 bases and the V segment lost 5 bases, leaving 16 bases of the junction unmatched.

The count of this clone is one. The V and J genes are TRBV2 and TRBJ1-1; a weak D match, TRBD1 (6 bases). The V and J ends lost 7 bases and 0 bases respectively, with 9 bases between them. Germline lookup yields CDR1 SNHLY and CDR2 FYNNEI. The CDR3 has 13 residues. CDR3 DNA: TGTGCCAGCACGGACAGTCTGAACACTGAAGCTTTCTTT. Translated, it gives CASTDSLNTEAFF.

CDR3 nucleotide sequence: TGTGCCAGCAGTCCCCGACAGGGCGAGAATTCACCCCTCCACTTT. This codes for CASSPRQGENSPLHF. The gene calls are TRBV27 and TRBJ1-6; 7 positions agree with TRBD1. Unmatched junction bases numbered 8, after V lost 5 bases and J lost 7 bases. This CDR3 spans 15 amino acids. Germline V gene data show CDR1 as MNHEY and CDR2 as SMNVEV (reference sequence).